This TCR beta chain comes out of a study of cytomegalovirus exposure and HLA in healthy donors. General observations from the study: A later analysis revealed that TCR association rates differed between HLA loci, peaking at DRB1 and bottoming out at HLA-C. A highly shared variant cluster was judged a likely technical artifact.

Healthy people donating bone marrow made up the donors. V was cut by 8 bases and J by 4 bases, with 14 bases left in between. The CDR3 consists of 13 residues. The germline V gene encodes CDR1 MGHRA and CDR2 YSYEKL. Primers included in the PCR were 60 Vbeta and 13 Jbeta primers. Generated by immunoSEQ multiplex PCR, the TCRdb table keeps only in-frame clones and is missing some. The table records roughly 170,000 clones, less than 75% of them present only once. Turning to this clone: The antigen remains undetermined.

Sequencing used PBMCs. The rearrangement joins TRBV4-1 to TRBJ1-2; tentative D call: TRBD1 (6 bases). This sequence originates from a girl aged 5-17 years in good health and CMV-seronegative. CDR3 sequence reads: CASRPDRTYGYTF. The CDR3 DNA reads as TGCGCCAGCCGTCCGGACAGAACCTATGGCTACACCTTC.